Listed here are 9 T cell receptor beta chains from one sample, sequenced in a study of beta chain features in type 1 diabetes. Overall study findings and caveats: Type 1 diabetes patients showed a moderate but significant shortening of TCRB CDR3s in all four CD4+ subsets.

Expressed TCRB transcripts were sequenced because the isolated RNA had all been reverse transcribed beforehand. Here immunoSEQ multiplex PCR was the method, and the copy in TCRdb shows in-frame clones only, minus some. The sample holds about 280,000 clones; 14% to 15% are singletons and the top ten take approximately 0.015%. Antigens of these TCRs are unknown. The specimen sequenced was naive CD4+ T cells from blood. These receptors originate from a young man with type 1 diabetes.

Only a few counts were recorded for this clone. The gene calls are TRBV6-5 and TRBJ1-5, with D perhaps matching TRBD1 (5 bases). CDR3 length: 13 amino acids. V lost 5 bases, J lost 4 bases, and 9 bases lay in between. Germline V lookup: CDR1 MNHEY, CDR2 SVGAGI. The CDR3 sequence: CASSRGGNQPQHF. The CDR3 bases are TGTGCCAGCAGTCGCGGGGGGAATCAGCCCCAGCATTTT.

This clone has only a few counts. The same CDR3 arises from other DNA sequences in this sample as well. The chain has TRBV28 and TRBJ1-1; 7 bases line up with TRBD1. Germline CDR1 is MDHEN and CDR2 is SYDVKM. V lost 6 bases, J lost 3 bases, and 7 bases stayed unmatched. This CDR3 spans 14 amino acids. The DNA for the CDR3 is TGTGCCAGCAGCTCAGGGGGAAGTGACACTGAAGCTTTCTTT. Translated: CASSSGGSDTEAFF.

V gene TRBV29-1 combines with J gene TRBJ2-1, with 9 bases fitting TRBD2. The CDR3 extends over 14 amino acids. J was trimmed by 4 bases and V by 5 bases; bases with no gene match: 6. CDR1 and CDR2 (germline): SQVTM, ANQGSEA. In DNA form, the CDR3 reads TGCAGCGTTAATCTAGCGGGGACATACAATGAGCAGTTCTTC. It codes for CSVNLAGTYNEQFF.

This rearrangement joins TRBV6-6 to TRBJ2-1; 9 bases line up with TRBD2. Germline-derived CDR1 and CDR2 are MNHNY and SVGAGI (reference sequence). Trimming at V came to 5 bases and at J to 11 bases, leaving 10 bases not matched to a gene. The CDR3 sequence is 14 residues long. The CDR3, as DNA: TGTGCCAGCAGTACCGGGATGCTAGCGGGGCAGCAGTTCTTC. Encoded protein: CASSTGMLAGQQFF.

This clone appeared a few times. CDR3 coding DNA: TGTGCCAGCAGCTTAGCGGTTACAGGGACTGAAGCTTTCTTT. It yields the protein CASSLAVTGTEAFF. The V and J genes are TRBV7-9 and TRBJ1-1; D may be TRBD1 (6 bases). Germline V gene data show CDR1 as SEHNR and CDR2 as FQNEAQ (reference sequence). Trimming took 0 bases from V and 5 from J, leaving 10 bases between them. This CDR3 is 14 amino acids long.

This clone has just a few counts. The rearrangement uses TRBV15 and TRBJ2-3; perhaps TRBD1 as D (6 bases). V was pared by 0 bases and J by 2 bases, with 9 bases between. This CDR3 comprises 15 residues. Germline V lookup: CDR1 LNHNV, CDR2 YYDKDF (reference sequence). The chain's CDR3 is CATSRDRGPTDTQYF. CDR3 coding DNA: TGTGCCACCAGCAGAGACAGGGGACCCACAGATACGCAGTATTTT.

V is TRBV29-1 and J is TRBJ2-7, with TRBD1 identical over 9 bases. Germline-derived CDR1 and CDR2 are SQVTM and ANQGSEA. V trimming: 1 base; J trimming: 3 bases; junction bases outside the gene matches: 1. The CDR3 covers 13 residues. As DNA, the CDR3 is TGCAGCGTTGAAGGGACAGGGGTCTACGAGCAGTACTTC. It translates to CSVEGTGVYEQYF.

The table lists this clone with a few counts. CDR3 sequence (DNA): TGCGCCAGCAGCTTGAGGCTGACTAGCGGGGGGAAGAGCTCCTACGAGCAGTACTTC. Translating gives CASSLRLTSGGKSSYEQYF. V gene TRBV5-1 combines with J gene TRBJ2-7; 13 bases are shared with TRBD2. CDR1 and CDR2 (germline): SGHRS, YFSETQ. The CDR3 has 19 residues. The junction had 10 bases not matched to a gene; V was cut back by 1 base and J by 0 bases.

This clone was observed a handful of times. The V gene is TRBV5-4, the J gene TRBJ2-3; a weak D match, TRBD1 (5 bases). Looked up from germline, CDR1 is SGHNT and CDR2 is YYREEE (reference sequence). This CDR3 contains 13 residues. With 9 bases removed from V and 0 bases from J, the gap between germline ends came to 11 bases. DNA for the CDR3: TGTGCCACCTCGGACACTAGCACAGATACGCAGTATTTT. Amino acid sequence: CATSDTSTDTQYF.